The table lists the clone carrying this T cell receptor (beta chain) with a few counts. Its specificity is unknown. This record belongs to a study of T cells in Graves' hyperthyroidism and ophthalmopathy. Overall study: The authors collected peripheral blood at initial diagnosis, before any treatment.

Germline V gives CDR1 MGHRA, CDR2 YSYEKL. The CDR3 loop spans 17 amino acids. Trimming removed 0 bases at V and 0 bases at J, with 15 bases between. The CDR3 regions of TCR beta were amplified from RNA transcripts. An initial round of RT-PCR targeting the TCR CDR3 relied on the HTBI primer set. Using its own MiXCR run on the multiplex PCR reads, TCRdb lists one record per CDR3 protein. This sample has around 500,000 distinct CDR3 sequences, with roughly 15% found just once. Findings and limits, study-wide: A model using 13 V-J features told ophthalmopathy apart from stable hyperthyroidism. Within blood appeared most thyroid clonotypes that had expanded above 0.001.

Material: blood. The chain joins TRBV4-1 to TRBJ2-7; D is ambiguous. This receptor was taken from a woman aged 40 to 55 with Graves' hyperthyroidism. The CDR3 sequence: CASSQEKPGLSSYEQYF. The CDR3 DNA is TGCGCCAGCAGCCAAGAGAAACCGGGCCTTAGCTCCTACGAGCAGTACTTC.